This T cell receptor beta chain was captured by sequencing in a study of blood T cell repertoires in COVID-19. Sequencing used immunoSEQ multiplex PCR; TCRdb keeps in-frame clones, though not all of them. There are approximately 150,000 clones in the sample; approximately 80% occur only once, and about 5% lies in the top ten. This CDR3 comprises 14 residues. CDR1 and CDR2 from the germline V gene are LGHNA and YSLEER. Trimming took off 1 base at V and 4 bases at J, with 11 bases between the two ends. The material sequenced was peripheral blood. The TCR originated in a woman aged 45-59 years with acute or convalescent COVID-19. V usage is TRBV4-3 and J usage is TRBJ2-7, with D hard to call. CDR3 loop: CASSQGRLEYEQYF. The CDR3 bases are TGCGCCAGCAGCCAAGGCAGATTGGAGTACGAGCAGTACTTC.